This T cell receptor beta chain stems from a study of blood T cell repertoires in COVID-19 (dated by TCRdb to 2019 to 2021). For the study in its entirety: Samples covering the acute and convalescent phases of COVID-19 were provided by collaborators in the United States, Italy and Spain. The material from the prospective study consisted of cDNA or gDNA derived from T cells, B-cell-depleted T cells, or PBMCs. Deeply sampled blood TCRbeta repertoires from subjects exposed to, actively infected with, or recovered from COVID-19 were included in the dataset. The repertoires were released in a freely available public database meant as a resource for research on the immune response to SARS-CoV-2. Samples were obtained from the ongoing ImmuneRACE study (first 160 participants) and from roughly 1,300 subjects provided by 6 global collaborators. The sample metadata nearly always contained a de-identified subject ID, COVID-19 status, age in years and sex. Where available, HLA class I and class II types were taken from metadata supplied by the sample provider and were not determined by assay-based typing. The paper as a whole reports these results and caveats: The amount of clinical and demographic metadata varied by source and participant and was provided uncurated.

At one collaborating source in Seattle, patients were enrolled during active infection and were followed longitudinally through the course of disease. The collaborating institutions used their own protocols to collect whole blood in K2EDTA tubes. For TCRbeta analysis, collaborators shipped samples as frozen whole blood, isolated PBMCs, or DNA extracted from either of those sample types. Inclusive of the bounding cysteine and phenylalanine, the CDR3 is 17 residues long. The sequence is cut down to CDR3 DNA, 51 bases in frame from base 1. The germline V and J ends show losses of 1 base and 0 bases respectively, and no gene match explains 5 bases of the junction. Per the germline V gene (reference sequence), LGHDT is the CDR1 and YNNKEL is the CDR2. Regarding this clone: Its antigen specificity is not known. No much larger clonotype is one base removed from it; base qualities were not supplied.

TCRbeta CDR3 regions were amplified from genomic DNA using the immunoSEQ Assay, a bias-controlled multiplex PCR. From the authors' description of their analysis: The number of nucleated cells in each sample was estimated from the amplification of reference gene primers within the assay. To quantify the absolute abundance of each unique TCRbeta CDR3 rearrangement, sequence reads were collapsed and filtered. For each sample, productive Simpson clonality was calculated by taking the square root of Simpson's diversity index across productive rearrangements. Not all clones reach the TCRdb copy of this immuneACCESS table, which keeps in-frame sequences only. Checked studies attribute under half of the gap to unresolved V genes and leave the rest unexplained. That table gives V, J and clone size, and the DNA gave D and trimming. For this sample the table gives 130,000 or so clones, of which roughly 84% were detected only once. The leading ten clones occupy approximately 9% of the sample.

Sequenced: peripheral blood. In this chain, TRBV3-1 (or the pseudogene TRBV3-2) is recombined with TRBJ2-1, with 8 bases matching TRBD2. The origin of this receptor is a man in his thirties or forties with COVID-19, enrolled during active disease. The DNA sequence follows: TGTGCCAGCAGCCAAGGGATTCGGGAGGGCTCCTACAATGAGCAGTTCTTC. Its product reads: CASSQGIREGSYNEQFF.